This TCR beta chain was captured in a study of T cell changes during pregnancy in multiple sclerosis. Using immunoSEQ multiplex PCR, the repertoire was profiled, and TCRdb retains in-frame clones only, with some absent. The profile shows 65,000 to 75,000 clones, roughly 92% of them singletons. The CDR3 loop spans 15 amino acids. The germline V gene encodes CDR1 GTSNPN and CDR2 SVGIG (reference sequence). Unmatched junction bases numbered 7, after V lost 0 bases and J lost 8 bases. This chain links TRBV30 with TRBJ1-5, with TRBD1 identical over 10 bases. The material was CD8+ T cells from peripheral blood mononuclear cells, obtained in the third trimester of pregnancy. This sequence originates from a female donor in good health, enrolled as a control in a pregnancy study. CDR3 nucleotide sequence: TGTGCCTGGAGTGTACTAGGGGACAGGGGCGAGCCCCAGCATTTT. Its protein product is CAWSVLGDRGEPQHF.